The text below deals with one T cell receptor (beta chain). Antigen unknown. As handled by the study authors: ImmunoSEQ supplied junction-only sequences lacking quality scores, so filtering was different. Assay used: immunoSEQ multiplex PCR; TCRdb lists only in-frame clones, some missing. V, J and clone size were drawn from that table, and D and trimming were deduced from the DNA. The sample yields about 2 million clones, just under 95% seen once. Germline loops: CDR1 MDHEN, CDR2 SYDVKM. The CDR3 runs 16 residues. The V and J ends lost 3 bases and 7 bases, in that order; junction bases with no gene match: 8. The data originate from a study of shared clonotypes between healthy human individuals. CD8 cells classed as naive were CD45RO-negative and positively selected for CCR7, excluding terminally differentiated effector memory CD45RA+ cells. Study-wide results and limits: Larger estimated richness was generally seen in naive subsets than in memory subsets. Only blood samples were collected, and tissue repertoires likely differ.

The receptor's source is a man between 18 and 35 years old in good health. What was sequenced was naive CD8+ T cells sorted from blood. The chain links TRBV28 to TRBJ2-1; TRBD2 agrees at 11 bases. The CDR3 is CASSFSLAGGRNEQFF. The DNA for the CDR3 is TGTGCCAGCAGTTTTTCTCTAGCGGGGGGAAGGAATGAGCAGTTCTTC.